These 32 T cell receptor beta chains share one sample of origin, sequenced in a study of blood T cell repertoires in COVID-19. Using immunoSEQ multiplex PCR, the repertoire was profiled, and TCRdb retains in-frame clones only, with some absent. The sample lists approximately 290,000 clones, approximately 85% occurring once. The sample taken for sequencing was peripheral blood. The receptor set was obtained from a human donor with COVID-19, enrolled during active disease. The donor label of this sample is uncertain.

V gene TRBV9 combines with J gene TRBJ1-1, with 7 bases aligning to TRBD1. Germline CDR1 is SGDLS and CDR2 is YYNGEE. The CDR3 length is 13 residues. The junction had 8 bases not matched to a gene; V was cut back by 2 bases and J by 10 bases. DNA of the CDR3: TGTGCCAGCAGCGTCGACAAGACAGGGCGAGCTTTCTTT. This gives the protein CASSVDKTGRAFF. The entire variable domain, with the rest obtained from reference TRBV9 and TRBJ1-1, is as follows: DSGVTQTPKHLITATGQRVTLRCSPRSGDLSVYWYQQSLDQGLQFLIQYYNGEERAKGNILERFSAQQFPDLHSELNLSSLELGDSALYFCASSVDKTGRAFFGQGTRLTVV.

The J gene is TRBJ2-7, the V gene TRBV12-3 or TRBV12-4; possibly TRBD1 for D (5 bases). The CDR3 loop spans 13 amino acids. V was pared by 2 bases and J by 3 bases, with 8 bases between. The CDR3: CASSLRQGYEQYF. As DNA, the CDR3 is TGTGCCAGCAGTTTACGGCAGGGCTACGAGCAGTACTTC.

This chain links TRBV29-1 with TRBJ2-3; tentative D call: TRBD1 (5 bases). Trimming pared 3 bases from V and 6 bases from J, leaving 13 bases between. Germline lookup yields CDR1 SQVTM and CDR2 ANQGSEA. The CDR3 loop spans 13 amino acids. CDR3 DNA: TGCAGCGTTGATGGGGCAGGGTTGGATACGCAGTATTTT. As protein: CSVDGAGLDTQYF.

The table lists this clone with a count of one. The V and J genes are TRBV9 and TRBJ2-2; 7 positions match TRBD1. The germline V gene encodes CDR1 SGDLS and CDR2 YYNGEE. V dropped 6 bases and J dropped 2; count of bases not matched to a gene: 10. This CDR3 is 16 amino acids long. CDR3 protein: CASTPATGINTGELFF. The CDR3 DNA reads as TGTGCCAGCACCCCCGCGACAGGGATTAACACCGGGGAGCTGTTTTTT.

This chain connects TRBV29-1 to TRBJ1-2, with D hard to call. V lost 0 bases, J lost 2 bases, and 7 bases lay in between. The length of the CDR3 is 13 residues. Per the germline V gene, CDR1 is SQVTM and CDR2 is ANQGSEA. The DNA of the CDR3 is TGCAGCGTTGAAGAGGGCAGCAACTATGGCTACACCTTC. Its translation: CSVEEGSNYGYTF. Full variable domain (rest looked up from reference TRBV29-1 and TRBJ1-2): SAVISQKPSRDICQRGTSLTIQCQVDSQVTMMFWYRQQPGQSLTLIATANQGSEATYESGFVIDKFPISRPNLTFSTLTVSNMSPEDSSIYLCSVEEGSNYGYTFGSGTRLTVV.

The rearrangement joins TRBV28 to TRBJ1-5, with D tentatively TRBD1 (5 bases). The germline V and J ends were trimmed by 3 bases and 7 bases, with 13 bases remaining between them. Germline CDR1 MDHEN, CDR2 SYDVKM. The CDR3 spans 14 residues. As DNA, the CDR3 is TGTGCCAGCAGTTTTGGGGCAGACGGCCAGCCCCAGCATTTT. Protein product: CASSFGADGQPQHF.

The chain combines TRBV5-1 with TRBJ1-6; D is perhaps TRBD1 (5 bases). Germline assignment: CDR1 SGHRS and CDR2 YFSETQ. Trimming left V 4 bases short and J 3 bases short, with 11 bases between. This CDR3 is 15 amino acids long. CDR3 DNA: TGCGCCAGCAGCAGCGGGGACGGCTATAATTCACCCCTCCACTTT. This translates into CASSSGDGYNSPLHF.

The rearrangement links TRBV5-5 to TRBJ2-7, with TRBD1 matching 7 bases. The CDR3 length is 14 residues. The V gene's germline CDR1 is SGHKS and CDR2 YYEKEE (reference sequence). J lost 2 bases, V lost 2 bases, and 4 bases had no gene match. Here the CDR3 DNA reads TGTGCCAGCAGCTTAACAGGGGATCCCTACGAGCAGTACTTC. Its protein product is CASSLTGDPYEQYF.

The chain has TRBV27 and TRBJ1-2; TRBD1 agrees at 12 bases. The J segment lost 2 bases and the V segment lost 0 bases, leaving 19 bases of the junction unmatched. The CDR3 totals 22 residues. The germline V gene has CDR1 MNHEY and CDR2 SMNVEV (reference sequence). DNA of the CDR3: TGTGCCAGCAGTTTATCGTTTATAAGGAGGGGGACAGGGGGCGCAGGGAACTATGGCTACACCTTC. Its protein product is CASSLSFIRRGTGGAGNYGYTF.

The chain joins TRBV11-2 to TRBJ1-1; the D is unclear. There are 14 residues in the CDR3. CDR1 and CDR2 (germline): SGHAT, FQNNGV. V gave up 1 base and J gave up 3 bases, with 9 bases separating them. In DNA, the CDR3 is TGTGCCAGCAGCTTAGGGTGGGCATACACTGAAGCTTTCTTT. Translating it yields CASSLGWAYTEAFF.

The genes are TRBV28 and TRBJ1-5; 7 bases are a match to TRBD1. The germline V gene encodes CDR1 MDHEN and CDR2 SYDVKM. The V gene end was trimmed by 4 bases and the J gene end by 5 bases; junction bases not matched to a gene: 5. The length of the CDR3 is 14 residues. The CDR3: CASSSRQGDQPQHF. The CDR3 coding sequence is TGTGCCAGCAGTTCCCGACAGGGTGATCAGCCCCAGCATTTT.

The V gene is TRBV5-4, the J gene TRBJ1-2; 9 nucleotides align to TRBD1. This CDR3 is 14 amino acids long. Trimming took 2 bases from V and 8 from J; bases not matched to a gene: 7. Germline CDR1 is SGHNT and CDR2 is YYREEE (reference sequence). In DNA, the CDR3 is TGTGCCAGCAGCTTACAGGGGGCAGGGAAAGGCTACACCTTC. Amino acid sequence: CASSLQGAGKGYTF.

CDR3 bases: TGTGCCAGTAGTATAGGCGGACAGGGTGACCTTAACACTGAAGCTTTCTTT. Its translation is CASSIGGQGDLNTEAFF. The chain combines TRBV19 with TRBJ1-1, with TRBD1 matching over 8 bases. CDR3 length equals 17 residues. Germline trimming cut 1 base from V and 2 bases from J; bases unmatched to any gene: 9. The germline V gene has CDR1 LNHDA and CDR2 SQIVND (reference sequence).

The V and J genes are TRBV28 and TRBJ2-1; D not certain. Between the trimmed V and J ends, which lost 1 base and 0 bases, there was a span of 7 bases. Germline CDR1 MDHEN, CDR2 SYDVKM. This CDR3 spans 15 amino acids. The CDR3 loop reads CASSLSVYSYNEQFF. In nucleotides, the CDR3 is TGTGCCAGCAGTTTATCGGTTTACTCCTACAATGAGCAGTTCTTC.

The CDR3 protein is CASSLLQGANYEQYF. DNA of the CDR3: TGTGCCAGCAGTTTATTGCAGGGGGCGAATTACGAGCAGTACTTC. This chain uses TRBV27 with TRBJ2-7, with 8 positions matching TRBD1. Trimming cost V 1 base and J 4 bases; bases outside gene matches: 6. This CDR3 comprises 15 residues. The V gene's germline CDR1 is MNHEY and CDR2 SMNVEV (reference sequence).

This chain links TRBV3-1 (or the pseudogene TRBV3-2) with TRBJ2-7, with 8 bases matching TRBD2. Germline loops: CDR1 LGHDT, CDR2 YNNKEL (reference sequence). V trimming: 2 bases; J trimming: 0 bases; junction bases outside the gene matches: 3. This CDR3 contains 15 residues. For the CDR3, the DNA is TGTGCCAGCAGCCAACCCCTAGCGGGCTCCTACGAGCAGTACTTC. This codes for CASSQPLAGSYEQYF.

The chain links TRBV28 to TRBJ1-2; D is unclear. CDR3 length: 14 residues. Germline values: CDR1 MDHEN, CDR2 SYDVKM. V dropped 5 bases and J dropped 4 bases, with 14 bases sitting between them. CDR3 loop: CASSPPWSGYGYTF. Written as DNA, the CDR3 is TGTGCCAGCAGTCCTCCGTGGTCCGGCTATGGCTACACCTTC.

The V gene is TRBV28, the J gene TRBJ1-5; D unresolved. CDR1 is MDHEN and CDR2 is SYDVKM in the germline V gene. The CDR3 is 17 amino acids. Trimming took 5 bases from V and 1 from J, leaving 18 bases between them. Here the CDR3 DNA reads TGTGCCAGCAGTCCTAGAAGGAACGCGGGCAGCAATCAGCCCCAGCATTTT. This sequence encodes CASSPRRNAGSNQPQHF.

DNA for the CDR3: TGCGCCAGCAGCCAAGATGCCAGGGCAGCTGGGGCCAACGTCCTGACTTTC. Translated: CASSQDARAAGANVLTF. This sequence joins TRBV4-1 and TRBJ2-6, with D possibly being TRBD1 (5 bases). Trimming stripped 0 bases from V and 2 bases from J, with 11 bases between. This CDR3 region has 17 residues. Germline V gene lookup returns CDR1 MGHRA and CDR2 YSYEKL.

V usage is TRBV27 and J usage is TRBJ2-3, with TRBD2 matching 7 bases. The CDR3 is 15 amino acids. V was clipped by 5 bases and J by 4 bases; unmatched bases: 9. Germline CDR1 and CDR2: MNHEY and SMNVEV (reference sequence). The CDR3 sequence: CASSPGGGSPDTQYF. The CDR3 coding sequence is TGTGCCAGCAGTCCCGGCGGCGGGAGCCCAGATACGCAGTATTTT.

This rearrangement joins TRBV24-1 to TRBJ1-2; tentatively, D is TRBD1 (6 bases). The CDR3 loop spans 15 amino acids. The V and J ends lost 2 bases and 4 bases respectively, with 13 bases between them. The germline CDR1 and CDR2 sequences are KGHDR and SFDVKD. Here the CDR3 DNA reads TGTGCCACCAGTGATTCCTCGGGACAAAGCTATGGCTACACCTTC. This encodes CATSDSSGQSYGYTF.

The genes are TRBV6-5 and TRBJ1-4; 9 nucleotides agree with TRBD1. This CDR3 has 15 residues. J lost 3 bases, V lost 4 bases, and 3 bases had no gene match. Per germline, CDR1 MNHEY and CDR2 SVGAGI. The CDR3 protein is CASSLQGASNEKLFF. The CDR3 DNA reads TGTGCCAGCAGTTTACAGGGGGCCTCTAATGAAAAACTGTTTTTT.

There are a few counts of this clone. The J gene is TRBJ1-3, the V gene TRBV28; D uncertain. CDR3 length: 16 amino acids. Deletions cut 1 base from V and 4 bases from J, with 14 bases between. Germline V lookup: CDR1 MDHEN, CDR2 SYDVKM. The CDR3 sequence: CASSLLSSASGNTIYF. The CDR3 DNA reads TGTGCCAGCAGTTTATTGAGCTCCGCGAGCGGAAACACCATATATTTT.

The chain couples TRBV5-1 to TRBJ2-2; a weak D match, TRBD1 (5 bases). V shed 4 bases and J shed 4 bases, with 17 bases lying between them. The germline V gene encodes CDR1 SGHRS and CDR2 YFSETQ. The CDR3 spans 16 residues. The CDR3 DNA follows: TGCGCCAGCAGCCCGGGTCAAGGGGCACTCACCGGGGAGCTGTTTTTT. Its translation: CASSPGQGALTGELFF.

The chain carries TRBV11-3 and TRBJ2-2, with D possibly TRBD2 on 5 matching bases. Germline CDR1 SGHNT, CDR2 YENEEA. V shed 0 bases and J shed 6 bases, with 20 bases lying between them. The CDR3 length is 18 residues. In DNA, the CDR3 is TGTGCCAGCAGCTTAGATTCGAGGACTTTCGGTGGGGCCGGGGAGCTGTTTTTT. This codes for CASSLDSRTFGGAGELFF.

The CDR3 protein is CASSPTDRDTEAFF. Here the CDR3 DNA reads TGTGCCAGCAGCCCCACGGACAGGGACACTGAAGCTTTCTTT. The chain couples TRBV3-1 (or the pseudogene TRBV3-2) to TRBJ1-1, with 8 bases identical to TRBD1. The CDR3 totals 14 residues. Germline values: CDR1 LGHDT, CDR2 YNNKEL (reference sequence). The junction had 4 bases not matched to a gene; V was cut back by 4 bases and J by 3 bases.

There are a few counts of this clone. The chain is built from TRBV20-1 and TRBJ2-1; TRBD2 aligns across 12 bases. J was trimmed by 9 bases and V by 3 bases; bases with no gene match: 12. The germline V gene has CDR1 DFQATT and CDR2 SNEGSKA (reference sequence). The CDR3 has 16 amino acids. CDR3 DNA: TGCAGTGCTAGTCAGGGTGGACTAGCGGGATTCGGTGAGCAGTTCTTC. Its protein is CSASQGGLAGFGEQFF.

The chain carries TRBV29-1 and TRBJ1-4, with 7 bases identical to TRBD1. Germline-derived CDR1 and CDR2 are SQVTM and ANQGSEA. Trimming at V came to 4 bases and at J to 8 bases, leaving 13 bases not matched to a gene. This CDR3 comprises 15 residues. The CDR3 sequence: CSVAGPRDSHEKLFF. The CDR3 DNA is TGCAGCGTTGCAGGCCCCCGGGACAGTCACGAAAAACTGTTTTTT.

Only a few counts were recorded for this clone. The CDR3: CASSLRRQGSGANVLTF. The CDR3 bases are TGTGCCAGCAGCTTACGGAGACAGGGATCTGGGGCCAACGTCCTGACTTTC. This sequence joins TRBV7-3 and TRBJ2-6, with 7 bases fitting TRBD1. The CDR3 sequence is 17 residues long. CDR1 and CDR2 (germline): SGHTA, FQGTGA. Losses at the gene ends were 2 bases for V and 1 base for J; bases not matched to a gene: 5.

The rearrangement links TRBV2 to TRBJ1-5; D is undetermined. V was cut by 0 bases and J by 4 bases, with 7 bases left in between. The CDR3 is 14 amino acids. CDR1 is SNHLY, CDR2 FYNNEI, per germline. CDR3 nucleotides: TGTGCCAGCAGTGAAGCACAGCGGAATCAGCCCCAGCATTTT. It yields the protein CASSEAQRNQPQHF.

V and J are TRBV7-6 and TRBJ1-5, with TRBD1 identical over 7 bases. CDR1 is SGHVS, CDR2 FNYEAQ, per germline. V dropped 4 bases and J dropped 3; count of bases not matched to a gene: 6. CDR3 length: 15 amino acids. The chain's CDR3 is CASSSGGGSNQPQHF. The CDR3 DNA reads as TGTGCCAGCAGCTCGGGAGGGGGCTCCAATCAGCCCCAGCATTTT.

The table lists this clone with a count of one. V and J are TRBV7-2 and TRBJ2-3, with 8 bases lining up with TRBD2. From germline, CDR1 is SGHTA and CDR2 FQGNSA. V gave up 5 bases and J gave up 3 bases; unmatched junction bases: 13. This CDR3 has 17 amino acids. The CDR3 reads CASSPDEAGEGTDTQYF. The CDR3 region has the DNA TGTGCCAGCAGCCCAGATGAAGCGGGGGAGGGAACAGATACGCAGTATTTT.